A selection of T cell receptor beta chains follows, all from one sample in a study of blood T cells in healthy people across ages. TCRdb ran MiXCR on the 5' RACE reads and lists one entry per CDR3 protein. The table shows over a million distinct CDR3 sequences, with 42% occurring only once. Sequencing was carried out using blood. The receptors shown here come from a woman aged 18-29 years in good health. Each CDR3 is given with its conserved first and last residue. D genes are given only for firm matches. Part of the rows lack a size; the others show once, few, many or a class for expanded clones.

TRBJ1-3 | TRBD1 | TRBV29-1 | . | CSVTGTGGNTIYF | TGCAGCGTCACCGGGACAGGGGGTAACACCATATATTTT
TRBJ1-2 | . | TRBV15 | . | CATSRRTRVPYYGYTF | TGTGCCACCAGCAGACGCACCAGGGTCCCCTACTATGGCTACACCTTC
TRBJ2-7 | . | TRBV7-2 | few | CASSADRTFSYEQYF | TGTGCCAGCAGCGCAGACAGAACGTTCTCCTACGAGCAGTACTTC
TRBJ2-1 | . | TRBV30 | . | CAWSVDRVDEQFF | TGTGCCTGGAGTGTCGACCGGGTAGATGAGCAGTTCTTC
TRBJ1-5 | . | TRBV12-3/TRBV12-4 | . | CASSPGTPSNQPQHF | TGTGCCAGCAGTCCCGGGACGCCCAGCAATCAGCCCCAGCATTTT
TRBJ2-7 | . | TRBV5-1 | once | CASSPGTASLRYEQYF | TGCGCCAGCAGCCCCGGGACGGCCTCACTCCGCTACGAGCAGTACTTC
TRBJ1-5 | TRBD1 | TRBV29-1 | many | CSVLGGSNQPQHF | TGCAGCGTTCTAGGGGGCAGCAATCAGCCCCAGCATTTT
TRBJ2-7 | . | TRBV7-9 | . | CASSSTTGAAYEQYF | TGTGCCAGCAGCTCGACGACAGGCGCGGCCTACGAGCAGTACTTC
TRBJ1-1 | . | TRBV12-3/TRBV12-4 | . | CASSLGPANTEAFF | TGTGCCAGCAGTTTGGGCCCGGCGAACACTGAAGCTTTCTTT
TRBJ2-1 | . | TRBV27 | few | CASSLWARGGGQYNEQFF | TGTGCCAGCAGTTTATGGGCACGTGGAGGGGGCCAATACAATGAGCAGTTCTTC
TRBJ2-1 | . | TRBV9 | . | CASSVTHEQFF | TGTGCCAGCAGCGTAACCCATGAGCAGTTCTTC
TRBJ2-2 | . | TRBV2 | . | CASSDLEGGELFF | TGTGCCAGCAGCGACCTGGAGGGCGGGGAGCTGTTTTTT
TRBJ2-1 | TRBD1 | TRBV10-3 | few | CATLAPGTGTQFF | TGTGCCACCCTGGCGCCGGGGACAGGAACGCAGTTCTTC
TRBJ1-2 | . | TRBV12-3/TRBV12-4 | few | CASSLDPSYGYTF | TGTGCCAGCAGTTTGGACCCCTCCTACGGCTACACCTTC
TRBJ2-5 | TRBD1 | TRBV29-1 | few | CSVRRQGEGETQYF | TGCAGCGTTAGACGACAGGGAGAGGGGGAGACCCAGTACTTC
TRBJ1-5 | . | TRBV20-1 | . | CSAGGLGQPQHF | TGCAGTGCTGGGGGCCTGGGCCAGCCCCAGCATTTT
TRBJ2-5 | TRBD2 | TRBV20-1 | . | CSAREAGSRWETQYF | TGCAGTGCTAGAGAAGCGGGGTCCCGATGGGAGACCCAGTACTTC
TRBJ2-3 | TRBD2 | TRBV28 | . | CAPWLLAGGVTDTQYF | TGTGCCCCCTGGTTGCTCGCGGGGGGGGTCACAGATACGCAGTATTTT
TRBJ2-5 | . | TRBV6-5 | few | CASRVGLSETQYF | TGTGCCAGTCGTGTGGGGTTAAGCGAGACCCAGTACTTC
TRBJ2-7 | . | TRBV20-1 | few | CSATDTSYEQYF | TGCAGTGCCACTGACACCTCCTACGAGCAGTACTTC
TRBJ2-7 | TRBD2 | TRBV11-1 | . | CASSAHLAGGAYEQYF | TGTGCCAGCAGCGCCCATCTAGCGGGAGGGGCCTACGAGCAGTACTTC
TRBJ2-3 | TRBD2 | TRBV6-1 | . | CASSAASGRASDTQYF | TGTGCCAGCAGTGCCGCTAGCGGGAGGGCCTCTGATACGCAGTATTTT
TRBJ1-2 | . | TRBV20-1 | . | CSASPEYGYTF | TGCAGTGCTAGTCCCGAGTATGGCTACACCTTC
TRBJ2-7 | TRBD1 | TRBV12-3/TRBV12-4 | . | CASTPGDRGSSEQYF | TGTGCCAGCACCCCGGGAGACAGGGGGTCGAGCGAGCAGTACTTC
TRBJ1-1 | . | TRBV29-1 | . | CSVERTVNTEAFF | TGCAGCGTTGAACGGACCGTTAACACTGAAGCTTTCTTT
TRBJ1-5 | . | TRBV2 | . | CASWGGRLYSNQPQHF | TGTGCCAGCTGGGGGGGCAGACTTTATAGCAATCAGCCCCAGCATTTT
TRBJ1-2 | . | TRBV20-1 | . | CSAWTAYGYTF | TGCAGTGCCTGGACAGCTTATGGCTACACCTTC
TRBJ2-1 | . | TRBV20-1 | few | CSAHGSDQSYNEQFF | TGCAGTGCCCATGGCTCCGATCAGTCCTACAATGAGCAGTTCTTC
TRBJ2-1 | TRBD1 | TRBV27 | . | CASSPGTAAYNEQFF | TGTGCCAGCAGCCCGGGGACAGCCGCCTACAATGAGCAGTTCTTC
TRBJ2-7 | TRBD1 | TRBV20-1 | . | CSASDTGGAEQYF | TGCAGTGCTAGTGACACAGGGGGCGCCGAGCAGTACTTC
TRBJ2-7 | TRBD2 | TRBV5-1 | . | CASSTSGLTYEQYF | TGCGCCAGCAGCACTAGCGGGTTAACCTACGAGCAGTACTTC